The 10 T cell receptor beta chains reported below all come from one sample, sequenced in a study of T cells in Graves' hyperthyroidism and ophthalmopathy. TCR beta CDR3 regions were amplified from RNA. The TCR CDR3 was amplified in a first-round RT-PCR using the HTBI primer set. TCRdb re-called the multiplex PCR reads through MiXCR, storing one row per CDR3 protein. The sample comprises approximately 870,000 distinct CDR3 sequences, roughly 40% of which are singletons, and around 9.3% rests with the top ten. Sequenced input: blood. These receptors were obtained from a man between 18 and 29 years old with Graves' hyperthyroidism.

This clonotype occurred many times. The chain employs TRBV10-3 and TRBJ1-2, with D hard to call. CDR1 is ENHRY, CDR2 SYGVKD, per germline. The V and J ends lost 6 bases and 4 bases respectively, with 9 bases between them. The CDR3 contains 12 residues. CDR3: CAIRGNPYGYTF. In nucleotides, the CDR3 is TGTGCCATCAGGGGGAACCCCTATGGCTACACCTTC.

This clonotype came up many times. The chain couples TRBV20-1 to TRBJ1-2; D is perhaps TRBD1 (6 bases). CDR1 and CDR2 from the germline V gene are DFQATT and SNEGSKA (reference sequence). This CDR3 is 13 amino acids long. V shed 3 bases and J shed 2 bases, with 10 bases lying between them. CDR3 coding DNA: TGCAGTGCTAGCGCCGGGACAAACTATGGCTACACCTTC. Its translation is CSASAGTNYGYTF.

To note about this clonotype: A junction boundary mismatches the germline segment, possibly from a read error. The rearrangement uses TRBV7-9 and TRBJ1-1, with TRBD1 identical over 7 bases. The CDR3 contains 16 residues. Looked up from germline, CDR1 is SEHNR and CDR2 is FQNEAQ (reference sequence). The CDR3 is CASSLKGANLNTEAFF. CDR3 DNA sequence: TGCGCCAGCAGCCTAAAGGGGGCCAATTTGAACACTGAAGCTTTCTTT.

This clonotype appeared a few times. The chain links TRBV19 to TRBJ1-2, with 7 bases aligning to TRBD1. Trimming at V came to 6 bases and at J to 4 bases, leaving 8 bases not matched to a gene. The germline gives CDR1 LNHDA, CDR2 SQIVND (reference sequence). This CDR3 has 14 amino acids. CDR3 loop: CASRDPRDSYGYTF. The CDR3 DNA follows: TGTGCCAGTAGAGACCCCCGGGACAGCTATGGCTACACCTTC. Based on the CDR3 plus reference TRBV19 and TRBJ1-2, the full variable domain is DGGITQSPKYLFRKEGQNVTLSCEQNLNHDAMYWYRQDPGQGLRLIYYSQIVNDFQKGDIAEGYSVSREKKESFPLTVTSAQKNPTAFYLCASRDPRDSYGYTFGSGTRLTVV.

About this clonotype: A much larger clonotype is one base distant, so this may be a read error. The chain has TRBV20-1 and TRBJ1-5; D is possibly TRBD1 (6 bases). The V gene's germline CDR1 is DFQATT and CDR2 SNEGSKA (reference sequence). There are 14 residues in the CDR3. V was pared by 6 bases and J by 3 bases, with 15 bases between. The chain's CDR3 is CSATQGLVNQPQHF. Here the CDR3 DNA reads TGCAGTGCGACTCAGGGGTTAGTCAATCAGCCCCAGCATTTT.

This clonotype appeared a few times. The V gene is TRBV29-1, the J gene TRBJ2-1, with a tentative D call TRBD2 (7 bases). CDR1 SQVTM and CDR2 ANQGSEA come from the germline V gene. CDR3 length equals 13 residues. Deletions cut 3 bases from V and 10 bases from J, with 16 bases between. The CDR3 DNA is TGCAGCGTTGAGGGGGGCGGGGAGGGGGAGCAGTTCTTC. Translation gives CSVEGGGEGEQFF.

The chain has TRBV19 and TRBJ1-2; D unresolved. The CDR3 is made up of 15 amino acids. The germline CDR1 and CDR2 sequences are LNHDA and SQIVND (reference sequence). V shed 5 bases and J shed 0 bases, with 13 bases lying between them. The CDR3: CASSDPTVPNYGYTF. The CDR3 DNA follows: TGTGCCAGTAGTGACCCGACTGTTCCTAACTATGGCTACACCTTC.

A word on this clonotype: A read error is likely, as this CDR3 ends without the conserved phenylalanine or tryptophan. The gene calls are TRBV2 and TRBJ1-1; TRBD1 is a possible D gene (5 bases). This CDR3 has 15 residues. Germline V lookup: CDR1 SNHLY, CDR2 FYNNEI. Trimming shortened V by 5 bases and J by 1 base, and 14 bases separated the two germline ends. In nucleotides, the CDR3 is TGTGCCAGCAGTTCCGGCCGAGGGGAGAACACTGAAGCTTTCCTT. Protein product: CASSSGRGENTEAFL.

The J gene is TRBJ2-5, the V gene TRBV20-1, with D possibly matching TRBD2 (5 bases). This CDR3 has 16 amino acids. Germline CDR1 reads DFQATT; CDR2 reads SNEGSKA (reference sequence). The V and J ends lost 1 base and 0 bases respectively, with 15 bases between them. CDR3: CSARVDGIGDQETQYF. Here the CDR3 DNA reads TGCAGTGCTAGAGTCGACGGGATAGGAGACCAAGAGACCCAGTACTTC.

This CDR3 is CSARRGDDTEAFF. CDR3 nucleotide sequence: TGCAGCGCCCGACGGGGTGATGACACTGAAGCTTTCTTT. The chain has TRBV29-1 and TRBJ1-1; the D is unclear. The CDR3 extends over 13 amino acids. V dropped 7 bases and J dropped 3 bases, with 15 bases sitting between them. The V gene's germline CDR1 is SQVTM and CDR2 ANQGSEA.